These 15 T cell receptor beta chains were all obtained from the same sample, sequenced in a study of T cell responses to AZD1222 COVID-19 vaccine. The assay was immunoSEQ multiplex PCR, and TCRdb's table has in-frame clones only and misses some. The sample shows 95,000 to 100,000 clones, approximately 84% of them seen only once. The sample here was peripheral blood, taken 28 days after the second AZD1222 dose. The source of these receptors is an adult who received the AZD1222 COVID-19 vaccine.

CDR3 sequence (DNA): TGCGCCAGCAGCCCCCTTCTTATGTACTCTGGGGCCAACGTCCTGACTTTC. Translated: CASSPLLMYSGANVLTF. The V and J genes are TRBV4-3 and TRBJ2-6, with D unresolved. The V and J ends lost 4 bases and 0 bases respectively, with 13 bases between them. This CDR3 region has 17 residues. From germline, CDR1 is LGHNA and CDR2 YSLEER.

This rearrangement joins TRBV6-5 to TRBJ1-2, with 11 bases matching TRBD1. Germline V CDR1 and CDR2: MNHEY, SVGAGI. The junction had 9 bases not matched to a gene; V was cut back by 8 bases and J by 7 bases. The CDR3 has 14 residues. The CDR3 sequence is CASRGQGARGGYTF. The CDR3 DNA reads TGTGCCAGCCGAGGACAGGGGGCACGAGGTGGCTACACCTTC.

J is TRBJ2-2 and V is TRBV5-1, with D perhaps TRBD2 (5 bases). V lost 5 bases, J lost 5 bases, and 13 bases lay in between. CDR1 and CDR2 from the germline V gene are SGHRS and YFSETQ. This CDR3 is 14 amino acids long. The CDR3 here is CASRRTLGTGELFF. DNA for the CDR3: TGCGCCAGCAGACGGACTCTGGGGACCGGGGAGCTGTTTTTT.

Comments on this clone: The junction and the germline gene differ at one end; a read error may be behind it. CDR3 nucleotides: TGTGCCAGCAGCATAGGGGTCACTGAAGCTTTCTTT. Protein product: CASSIGVTEAFF. The chain employs TRBV13 and TRBJ1-1; D may be TRBD1 (5 bases). CDR3 size: 12 residues. Germline V CDR1 and CDR2: PRHDT, FYEKMQ (reference sequence).

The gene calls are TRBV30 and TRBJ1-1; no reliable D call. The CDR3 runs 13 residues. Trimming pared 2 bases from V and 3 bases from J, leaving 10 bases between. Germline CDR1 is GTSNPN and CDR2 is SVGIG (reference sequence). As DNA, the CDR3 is TGTGCCTGGAGTTGGGCGCCGGACACTGAAGCTTTCTTT. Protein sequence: CAWSWAPDTEAFF.

The CDR3 nucleotides are TGTGCCACCAGCAGAGATTTAGGAGCTAACTATGGCTACACCTTC. It translates to CATSRDLGANYGYTF. The chain uses TRBV15 and TRBJ1-2, with D unresolved. CDR1 is LNHNV and CDR2 is YYDKDF in the germline V gene (reference sequence). The V and J ends lost 0 bases and 0 bases respectively, with 8 bases between them. This CDR3 region has 15 residues.

The CDR3 DNA follows: TGCAGCGTTGATTACGGCTATGGCTACACCTTC. It encodes CSVDYGYGYTF. The chain couples TRBV29-1 to TRBJ1-2; D is undetermined. From germline, CDR1 is SQVTM and CDR2 ANQGSEA. Trimming took off 3 bases at V and 4 bases at J, with 6 bases between the two ends. The CDR3 totals 11 residues. Combining the CDR3 with reference TRBV29-1 and TRBJ1-2 gives the whole variable domain SAVISQKPSRDICQRGTSLTIQCQVDSQVTMMFWYRQQPGQSLTLIATANQGSEATYESGFVIDKFPISRPNLTFSTLTVSNMSPEDSSIYLCSVDYGYGYTFGSGTRLTVV.

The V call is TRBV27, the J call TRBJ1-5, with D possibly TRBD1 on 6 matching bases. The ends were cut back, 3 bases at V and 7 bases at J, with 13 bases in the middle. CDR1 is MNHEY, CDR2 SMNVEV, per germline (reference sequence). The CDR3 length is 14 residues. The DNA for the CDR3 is TGTGCCAGCAGTTTCGGGAGGGGGGAACAGCCCCAGCATTTT. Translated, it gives CASSFGRGEQPQHF.

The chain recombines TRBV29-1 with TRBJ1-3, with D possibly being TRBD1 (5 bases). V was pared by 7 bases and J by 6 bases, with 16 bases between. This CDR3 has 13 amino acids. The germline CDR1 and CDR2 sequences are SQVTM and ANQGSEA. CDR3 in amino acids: CSGLLTALNTIYF. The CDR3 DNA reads TGCAGCGGATTGCTGACAGCGCTAAACACCATATATTTT. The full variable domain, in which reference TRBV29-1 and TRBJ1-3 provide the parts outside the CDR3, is SAVISQKPSRDICQRGTSLTIQCQVDSQVTMMFWYRQQPGQSLTLIATANQGSEATYESGFVIDKFPISRPNLTFSTLTVSNMSPEDSSIYLCSGLLTALNTIYFGEGSWLTVV.

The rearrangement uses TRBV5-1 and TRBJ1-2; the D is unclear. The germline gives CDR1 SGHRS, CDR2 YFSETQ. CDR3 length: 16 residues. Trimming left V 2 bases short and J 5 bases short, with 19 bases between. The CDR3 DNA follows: TGCGCCAGCAGCTTAACACACATACCTGGGTCTTATGGCTACACCTTC. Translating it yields CASSLTHIPGSYGYTF.

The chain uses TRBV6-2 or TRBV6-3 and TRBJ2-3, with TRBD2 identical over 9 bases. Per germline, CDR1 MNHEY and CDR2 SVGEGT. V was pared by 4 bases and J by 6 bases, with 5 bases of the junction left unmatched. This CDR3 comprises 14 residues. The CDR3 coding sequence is TGTGCCAGCAGTTCAGCTAGCGGGATGGATACGCAGTATTTT. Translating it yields CASSSASGMDTQYF.

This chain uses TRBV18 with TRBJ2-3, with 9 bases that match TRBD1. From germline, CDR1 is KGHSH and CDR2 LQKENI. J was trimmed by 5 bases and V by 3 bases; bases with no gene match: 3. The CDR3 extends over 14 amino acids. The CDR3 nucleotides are TGTGCCAGCTCACCCGGACAGGGGATAGATACGCAGTATTTT. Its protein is CASSPGQGIDTQYF.

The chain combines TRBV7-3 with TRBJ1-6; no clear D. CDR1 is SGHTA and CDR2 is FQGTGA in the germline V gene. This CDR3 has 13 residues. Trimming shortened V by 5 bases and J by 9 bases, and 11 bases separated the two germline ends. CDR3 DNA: TGTGCCAGCAGCATAGACGGTGGTTCACCCCTCCACTTT. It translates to CASSIDGGSPLHF.

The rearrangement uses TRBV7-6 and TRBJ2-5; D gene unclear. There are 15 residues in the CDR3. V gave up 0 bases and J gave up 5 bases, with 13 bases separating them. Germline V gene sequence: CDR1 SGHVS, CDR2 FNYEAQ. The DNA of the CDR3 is TGTGCCAGCAGCTTAGCAGGTACGGCTGTGGAGACCCAGTACTTC. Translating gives CASSLAGTAVETQYF.

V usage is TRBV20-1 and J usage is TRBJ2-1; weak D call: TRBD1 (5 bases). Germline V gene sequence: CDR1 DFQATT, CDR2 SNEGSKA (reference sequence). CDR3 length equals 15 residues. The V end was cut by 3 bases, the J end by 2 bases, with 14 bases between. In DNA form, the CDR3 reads TGCAGTGCTAGTTTCCAGGGTGGGCCCTACAATGAGCAGTTCTTC. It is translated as CSASFQGGPYNEQFF.